The sequence of this T cell receptor beta chain was determined in a study of CXCR3-negative and CXCR3-positive naive CD8 T cells (dated by TCRdb to about 2019). In the study overall: In total, 130 million to 150 million TRB reads were obtained, which works out to roughly 1.5 +/- 0.3 million reads per library. Diversity and physicochemical repertoire analyses covered about a dozen donors pooled from two independent experiments. The TRBV-TRBJ cluster analysis covered naive subsets from several donors and memory cells from 3 donors. The paper's findings and limits, for the study overall: Both naive subsets had comparably high repertoire diversity, while memory CD8+ T cells had much lower repertoire diversity. Because surface CD5, which is linked to self-reactivity in mice, was comparable between the naive subsets, TCR interaction strength was also inferred from the physicochemical properties of TRB CDR3s. Freshly isolated PBMCs were used for most assays because CXCR3 expression partially decreased after cryopreservation. Within the same donor, TRBV-TRBJ usage looked similar between naive CXCR3-negative and CXCR3-positive cells, but memory cells had distinct patterns. TRB CDR3s from CXCR3-positive naive cells showed higher hydrophobicity (lower Kidera factor 4), lower energy, and higher strength and volume indices than CXCR3-negative naive cells.

A remark on this clonotype: Its antigen remains undetermined.

Data came from a NextSeq 550. The Human TCR Profiling Kit (MiLaboratory) was used to make UMI-labeled 5' RACE TRB cDNA libraries. The full amount of extracted RNA was used for cDNA synthesis, and the full amount of resulting cDNA was used for PCR amplification. Libraries were prepared in parallel with an identical number of PCR cycles. The authors' analysis ran thus. With a minimum of two reads required per UMI, MIGEC and MiXCR pulled out about 50,000 +/- 10,000 unique UMI-labeled TRB cDNA molecules from each library. On average, each library contained 40,000 +/- 10,000 functional in-frame TRB CDR3 nucleotide clonotypes without stop codons. Diversity metrics, including normalized Shannon-Wiener and Chao1, were computed in VDJtools after downsampling to 5000 UMI-labeled TRB molecules per sample. VDJtools was used to calculate clonotype-size-weighted physicochemical properties of the central five CDR3 residues, namely interaction energy, strength, volume and Kidera factor 4. Reads reprocessed by TCRdb are summarized as one entry per CDR3 protein sequence, and DNA is absent. V and J calls and clone size were set by TCRdb, not the authors. The table for this sample shows over 100,000 distinct CDR3 sequences. The ten largest clones add up to approximately 0.51% of the sample.

For each CD8+ T cell subset, flow sorting was done in triplicate, and 300,000 to 350,000 cells per subset went directly into RLT lysis buffer. To exclude memory contaminants, naive CD8+ T cells were stringently defined as CD45RO-CCR7+CD27+CD95-. Using standard density gradient centrifugation, peripheral blood mononuclear cells were isolated from buffy coats. Naive CXCR3-negative and CXCR3-positive CD8+ T cells were flow-sorted on a FACSAria III. Total RNA was extracted from sorted cells with an RNeasy Mini Kit. CDR1 SEHNR and CDR2 FQNEAQ were looked up in the germline V gene (reference sequence). The CDR3 measures 12 amino acids from cysteine to phenylalanine. No DNA has been recorded.

This clonotype was obtained from a human donor in good health. Some clones in this sample may be carry-over from other donors' samples. The chain is assembled from TRBV7-9 and TRBJ2-7; without DNA, the TCRdb call of TRBD1 cannot be checked. The material sequenced was naive CXCR3- CD8+ T cells from blood. What this sample's cell subset or site label stands for: CD45RO-CCR7+CD27+CD95- naive CD8+ T cells lacking CXCR3 (TNR3-). The CDR3 sequence is CASSFGTYEQYF.